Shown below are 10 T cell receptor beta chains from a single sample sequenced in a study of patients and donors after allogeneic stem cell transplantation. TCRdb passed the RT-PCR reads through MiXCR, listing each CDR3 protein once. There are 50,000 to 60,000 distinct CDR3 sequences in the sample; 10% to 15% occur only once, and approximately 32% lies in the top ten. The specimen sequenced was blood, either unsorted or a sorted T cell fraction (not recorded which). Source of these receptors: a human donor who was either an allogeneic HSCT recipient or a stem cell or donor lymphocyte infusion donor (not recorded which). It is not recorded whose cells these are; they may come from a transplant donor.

The CDR3 sequence is CSVAKGTGGTEAFF. DNA for the CDR3: TGCAGCGTTGCGAAAGGGACAGGGGGCACTGAAGCTTTCTTT. The chain combines TRBV29-1 with TRBJ1-1; 11 bases line up with TRBD1. The CDR3 extends over 14 amino acids. Germline assignment: CDR1 SQVTM and CDR2 ANQGSEA. The V segment lost 4 bases and the J segment 4 bases; nucleotides outside the gene matches: 5.

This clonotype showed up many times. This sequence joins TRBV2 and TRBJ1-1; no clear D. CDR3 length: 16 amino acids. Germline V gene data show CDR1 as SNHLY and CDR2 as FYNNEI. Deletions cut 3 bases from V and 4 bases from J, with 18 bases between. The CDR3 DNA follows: TGTGCCAGCAGTGATAGGAGTCAGACGGAGAGCACTGAAGCTTTCTTT. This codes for CASSDRSQTESTEAFF.

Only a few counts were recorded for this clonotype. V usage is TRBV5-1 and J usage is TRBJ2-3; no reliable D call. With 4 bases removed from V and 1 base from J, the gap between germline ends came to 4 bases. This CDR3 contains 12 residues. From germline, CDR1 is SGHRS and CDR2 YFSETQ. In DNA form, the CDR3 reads TGCGCCAGCAGCCGGGGCACAGATACGCAGTATTTT. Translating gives CASSRGTDTQYF.

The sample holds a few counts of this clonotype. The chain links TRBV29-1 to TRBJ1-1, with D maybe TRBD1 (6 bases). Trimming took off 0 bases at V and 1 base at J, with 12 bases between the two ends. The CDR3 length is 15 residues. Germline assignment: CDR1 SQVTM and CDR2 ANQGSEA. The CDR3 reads CSVEDGWTENTEAFF. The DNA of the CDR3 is TGCAGCGTTGAAGATGGGTGGACAGAGAACACTGAAGCTTTCTTT. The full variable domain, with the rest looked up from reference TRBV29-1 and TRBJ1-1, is SAVISQKPSRDICQRGTSLTIQCQVDSQVTMMFWYRQQPGQSLTLIATANQGSEATYESGFVIDKFPISRPNLTFSTLTVSNMSPEDSSIYLCSVEDGWTENTEAFFGQGTRLTVV.

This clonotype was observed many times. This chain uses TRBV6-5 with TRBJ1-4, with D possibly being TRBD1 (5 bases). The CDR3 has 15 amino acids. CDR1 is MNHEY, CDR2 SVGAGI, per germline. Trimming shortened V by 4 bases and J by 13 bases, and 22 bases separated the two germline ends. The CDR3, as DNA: TGTGCCAGCAGTTCACAACCAGCCTCCTGGGGGGGACTGTTTTTT. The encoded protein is CASSSQPASWGGLFF.

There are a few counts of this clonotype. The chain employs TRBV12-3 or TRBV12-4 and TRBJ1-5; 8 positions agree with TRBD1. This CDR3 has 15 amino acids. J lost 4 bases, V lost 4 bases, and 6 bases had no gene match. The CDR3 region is CASSYVRGPNQPQHF. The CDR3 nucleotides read TGTGCCAGCAGTTACGTCAGGGGGCCGAATCAGCCCCAGCATTTT.

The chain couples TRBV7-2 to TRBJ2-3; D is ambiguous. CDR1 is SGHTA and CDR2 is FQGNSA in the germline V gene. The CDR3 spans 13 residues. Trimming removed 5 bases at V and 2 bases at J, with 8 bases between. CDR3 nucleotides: TGTGCCAGCAGCCTCCAGCCCACAGATACGCAGTATTTT. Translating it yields CASSLQPTDTQYF. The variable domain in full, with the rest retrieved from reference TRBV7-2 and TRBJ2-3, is GAGVSQSPSNKVTEKGKDVELRCDPISGHTALYWYRQSLGQGLEFLIYFQGNSAPDKSGLPSDRFSAERTGGSVSTLTIQRTQQEDSAVYLCASSLQPTDTQYFGPGTRLTVL.

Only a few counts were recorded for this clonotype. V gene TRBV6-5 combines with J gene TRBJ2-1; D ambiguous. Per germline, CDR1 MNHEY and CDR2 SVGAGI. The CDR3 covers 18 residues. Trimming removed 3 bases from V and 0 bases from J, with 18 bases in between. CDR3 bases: TGTGCCAGCAGTTATGAAAAGTATGGCGGAAGCTCCTACAATGAGCAGTTCTTC. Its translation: CASSYEKYGGSSYNEQFF.

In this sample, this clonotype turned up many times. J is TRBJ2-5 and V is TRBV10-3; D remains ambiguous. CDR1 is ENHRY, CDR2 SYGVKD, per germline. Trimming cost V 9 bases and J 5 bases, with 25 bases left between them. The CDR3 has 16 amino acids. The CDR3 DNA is TGTGCCATATCAAAGGAATCAAAAGTGGTAGGGGAGACCCAGTACTTC. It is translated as CAISKESKVVGETQYF.

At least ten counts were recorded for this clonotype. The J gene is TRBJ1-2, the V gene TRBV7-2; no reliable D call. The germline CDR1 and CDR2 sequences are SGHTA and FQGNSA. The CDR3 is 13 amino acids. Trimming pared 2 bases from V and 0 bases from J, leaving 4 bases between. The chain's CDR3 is CASSLPTNYGYTF. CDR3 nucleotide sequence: TGTGCCAGCAGCTTACCCACTAACTATGGCTACACCTTC.